This T cell receptor beta chain was recovered during a study of CD8 T cells in ankylosing spondylitis. Whole-study results and caveats: It was reported that disease-linked clones were significantly enriched in matched ankylosing spondylitis synovial fluid.

The CDR3 runs to 13 residues. Trimming removed 3 bases at V and 7 bases at J, with 10 bases between. The V gene's germline CDR1 is MDHEN and CDR2 SYDVKM. For TCR beta, libraries came from quantitative 5'-RACE with molecular barcodes. Each CDR3 protein gets one entry after TCRdb re-called the 5' RACE reads with MiXCR. The sample lists some 130,000 distinct CDR3 sequences; about an eighth were seen once. This clonotype has a count of ten or more. Its antigen is not known. The TCR sequence derives from a female donor with ankylosing spondylitis or in good health (not recorded which). Sequencing was carried out using blood, either unsorted or a sorted T cell fraction (not recorded which). The V and J genes are TRBV28 and TRBJ1-5; weak D call: TRBD1 (5 bases). DNA of the CDR3: TGTGCCAGCAGTTTCGGGGGTTCGCAGCCCCAGCATTTT. It translates to CASSFGGSQPQHF.